The 22 T cell receptor beta chains in this list originate from one sample, sequenced in a study of cytomegalovirus exposure and HLA in healthy donors. This PCR relied on a set of 60 Vbeta primers and 13 Jbeta primers. The method was immunoSEQ multiplex PCR; TCRdb's version includes in-frame clones alone and lacks a portion of them. Among 95,000 to 100,000 clones listed, about four fifths were seen once. The specimen sequenced was PBMCs. The receptors derive from a woman between 40 and 55 years old in good health and CMV-seronegative.

The chain couples TRBV14 to TRBJ2-2, with TRBD2 matching over 8 bases. The CDR3 spans 15 residues. Germline CDR1 SGHDN, CDR2 FVKESK. With 1 base clipped from V and 6 bases from J, the junction kept 4 bases outside the gene matches. DNA of the CDR3: TGTGCCAGCAGCCAAGTTCGGGAGGGCCCCGGGGAGCTGTTTTTT. This codes for CASSQVREGPGELFF.

V gene TRBV30 combines with J gene TRBJ2-6; possibly TRBD2 for D (6 bases). The CDR3 length is 17 residues. Per the germline V gene, CDR1 is GTSNPN and CDR2 is SVGIG (reference sequence). V was clipped by 8 bases and J by 0 bases, with 20 bases between them. CDR3 residues: CALPWRGFSSGANVLTF. The CDR3 bases are TGTGCCCTCCCGTGGAGGGGTTTCAGCTCTGGGGCCAACGTCCTGACTTTC.

A few counts support this clone. The chain employs TRBV6-1 and TRBJ2-1; perhaps TRBD2 as D (5 bases). The CDR3 contains 13 residues. Germline CDR1 reads MNHNS; CDR2 reads SASEGT. Trimming pared 10 bases from V and 7 bases from J, leaving 17 bases between. CDR3 in DNA: TGTGCCATCAAGGTAGCGCCGAAGAATGAGCAGTTCTTC. Protein product: CAIKVAPKNEQFF.

The J gene is TRBJ2-1, the V gene TRBV28; TRBD2 matches at 14 bases. V lost 3 bases and J lost 5; bases outside the gene matches: 0. The CDR3 consists of 15 residues. The germline gives CDR1 MDHEN, CDR2 SYDVKM. The CDR3 reads CASSLGLAGDNEQFF. For the CDR3, the DNA is TGTGCCAGCAGTTTGGGACTAGCGGGAGACAATGAGCAGTTCTTC. The full variable domain, completed using reference TRBV28 and TRBJ2-1, is DVKVTQSSRYLVKRTGEKVFLECVQDMDHENMFWYRQDPGLGLRLIYFSYDVKMKEKGDIPEGYSVSREKKERFSLILESASTNQTSMYLCASSLGLAGDNEQFFGPGTRLTVL.

This rearrangement joins TRBV9 to TRBJ2-5, with 7 bases that match TRBD2. Matching the DNA end better, TRBJ2-7 makes the J call doubtful. The CDR3 runs to 13 residues. Germline CDR1 is SGDLS and CDR2 is YYNGEE. Written as DNA, the CDR3 is TGTGCCAGCAGCGTAGGGGGGGGGTCCGAGCAGTACTTC. It specifies CASSVGGGSEQYF.

The J gene is TRBJ1-2, the V gene TRBV7-9; D call uncertain. Trimming left V 0 bases short and J 13 bases short, with 9 bases between. This CDR3 contains 11 residues. Germline lookup yields CDR1 SEHNR and CDR2 FQNEAQ (reference sequence). In DNA, the CDR3 is TGTGCCAGCAGCTTAGCTGGAGTCCGCACCTTC. It encodes CASSLAGVRTF.

As for this clone: Relative to the germline gene, one junction end is altered; a read error may explain this. The chain is built from TRBV7-9 and TRBJ2-7; 7 bases fit TRBD1. Looked up from germline, CDR1 is SEHNR and CDR2 is FQNEAQ (reference sequence). This CDR3 region has 18 residues. CDR3 in amino acids: CSSSSNGQAGYNSYEQYF. The CDR3 bases are TGTTCCAGCAGCTCAAACGGACAGGCGGGCTATAACTCCTACGAGCAGTACTTC. The full variable domain, with the rest looked up from reference TRBV7-9 and TRBJ2-7, is DTGVSQNPRHKITKRGQNVTFRCDPISEHNRLYWYRQTLGQGPEFLTYFQNEAQLEKSRLLSDRFSAERPKGSFSTLEIQRTEQGDSAMYLCSSSSNGQAGYNSYEQYFGPGTRLTVT.

V gene TRBV5-4 combines with J gene TRBJ2-3, with unresolved D. CDR1 SGHNT and CDR2 YYREEE come from the germline V gene (reference sequence). Trimming removed 0 bases at V and 2 bases at J, with 7 bases between. This CDR3 has 14 residues. The CDR3 sequence is CASSLDRVTDTQYF. The CDR3 DNA reads as TGTGCCAGCAGCTTGGATCGCGTCACAGATACGCAGTATTTT. The whole variable domain, remainder taken from reference TRBV5-4 and TRBJ2-3, is ETGVTQSPTHLIKTRGQQVTLRCSSQSGHNTVSWYQQALGQGPQFIFQYYREEENGRGNFPPRFSGLQFPNYSSELNVNALELDDSALYLCASSLDRVTDTQYFGPGTRLTVL.

This rearrangement joins TRBV4-3 to TRBJ1-1; D remains ambiguous. The CDR3 extends over 14 amino acids. The germline V and J ends were trimmed by 0 bases and 3 bases, with 8 bases remaining between them. Germline assignment: CDR1 LGHNA and CDR2 YSLEER. The chain's CDR3 is CASSQDNIDTEAFF. The CDR3 DNA follows: TGCGCCAGCAGCCAAGATAACATCGACACTGAAGCTTTCTTT.

The chain links TRBV19 to TRBJ2-3, with D possibly being TRBD1 (7 bases). The germline V and J ends were trimmed by 3 bases and 4 bases, with 11 bases remaining between them. The germline V gene has CDR1 LNHDA and CDR2 SQIVND (reference sequence). The CDR3 loop spans 14 amino acids. The CDR3 sequence is CASSIQGGADTQYF. CDR3 in DNA: TGTGCCAGTAGTATTCAGGGGGGTGCAGATACGCAGTATTTT.

The V gene is TRBV7-9, the J gene TRBJ2-4; tentatively, D is TRBD2 (5 bases). This CDR3 is built from 13 residues. Between the trimmed V and J ends, which lost 7 bases and 6 bases, there was a span of 13 bases. CDR1 and CDR2 (germline): SEHNR, FQNEAQ (reference sequence). CDR3 in DNA: TGTGCCAGCAACCGGGGTTTCGGAAACATTCAGTACTTC. It codes for CASNRGFGNIQYF.

This clone occurred once. CDR3 sequence reads: CASSSYSSWEGSYGYTF. The CDR3 DNA is TGTGCCAGCAGTTCTTACTCCTCGTGGGAGGGGAGTTATGGCTACACCTTC. The genes are TRBV28 and TRBJ1-2; possibly TRBD1 for D (5 bases). The V and J ends lost 4 bases and 5 bases respectively, with 23 bases between them. Germline CDR1 is MDHEN and CDR2 is SYDVKM. The CDR3 extends over 17 amino acids.

V is TRBV7-2 and J is TRBJ2-1; 10 nucleotides agree with TRBD2. This CDR3 has 15 residues. Germline V CDR1 and CDR2: SGHTA, FQGNSA. Germline trimming cut 4 bases from V and 9 bases from J; bases unmatched to any gene: 9. The CDR3 loop reads CASSWHGLAEAEQFF. DNA of the CDR3: TGTGCCAGCAGCTGGCATGGACTAGCGGAAGCTGAGCAGTTCTTC.

The V gene is TRBV7-2, the J gene TRBJ2-2; D perhaps matches TRBD2 (6 bases). CDR1 is SGHTA, CDR2 FQGNSA, per germline. CDR3 length: 16 residues. The V end lost 2 bases, the J end lost 1 base, and 11 bases lay between the germline ends. The CDR3: CASSLNRGKNTGELFF. CDR3 nucleotides: TGTGCCAGCAGCTTAAATCGGGGGAAGAACACCGGGGAGCTGTTTTTT.

The rearrangement links TRBV29-1 to TRBJ2-5; 8 bases agree with TRBD1. After removal of 7 bases from V and 5 bases from J, the junction contained 6 bases not matched to a gene. The V gene's germline CDR1 is SQVTM and CDR2 ANQGSEA. This CDR3 region has 12 residues. The DNA for the CDR3 is TGCAGCGCTAGAACAGGGGGTGAGACCCAGTACTTC. This encodes CSARTGGETQYF.

The V call is TRBV5-5, the J call TRBJ1-5, with TRBD1 matching 10 bases. V lost 0 bases, J lost 8 bases, and 8 bases stayed unmatched. CDR3 length: 16 amino acids. Germline CDR1 SGHKS, CDR2 YYEKEE (reference sequence). CDR3 in amino acids: CASSLGTGGSREPQHF. The CDR3 DNA reads TGTGCCAGCAGCTTGGGGACAGGGGGGAGCAGGGAGCCCCAGCATTTT.

The chain couples TRBV30 to TRBJ2-7, with D unclear. The CDR3 extends over 13 amino acids. V was pared by 0 bases and J by 4 bases, with 10 bases between. Germline assignment: CDR1 GTSNPN and CDR2 SVGIG (reference sequence). The CDR3, as DNA: TGTGCCTGGAGTGTCGGCGCGACTTACGAGCAGTACTTC. As protein: CAWSVGATYEQYF.

V is TRBV14 and J is TRBJ2-3, with D possibly matching TRBD2 (5 bases). The germline V gene has CDR1 SGHDN and CDR2 FVKESK. The CDR3 length is 17 residues. V gave up 5 bases and J gave up 0 bases, with 18 bases separating them. The CDR3 coding sequence is TGTGCCAGCAGCTCTCTCCTGGGAGTCATGAGCACAGATACGCAGTATTTT. Its protein product is CASSSLLGVMSTDTQYF. Drawing the rest from reference TRBV14 and TRBJ2-3, the complete variable domain is EAGVTQFPSHSVIEKGQTVTLRCDPISGHDNLYWYRRVMGKEIKFLLHFVKESKQDESGMPNNRFLAERTGGTYSTLKVQPAELEDSGVYFCASSSLLGVMSTDTQYFGPGTRLTVL.

J is TRBJ2-5 and V is TRBV5-1; TRBD2 agrees at 7 bases. The CDR3 loop spans 14 amino acids. Trimming cost V 3 bases and J 4 bases; bases outside gene matches: 6. The germline V gene has CDR1 SGHRS and CDR2 YFSETQ. The CDR3 DNA sequence: TGCGCCAGCAGCTCTGCTAGCGGTAGAGAGACCCAGTACTTC. It is translated as CASSSASGRETQYF.

This clone came up once. The gene calls are TRBV15 and TRBJ2-1; maybe TRBD2 (6 bases). V was cut by 0 bases and J by 4 bases, with 19 bases left in between. The CDR3 runs 18 residues. The germline V gene encodes CDR1 LNHNV and CDR2 YYDKDF (reference sequence). The CDR3 coding sequence is TGTGCCACCAGCAGAGATCCACCAGGCCCCGGACTATACAATGAGCAGTTCTTC. Translation gives CATSRDPPGPGLYNEQFF.

This clone came up a few times. The chain couples TRBV7-9 to TRBJ2-2; 9 nucleotides line up with TRBD1. Germline V gives CDR1 SEHNR, CDR2 FQNEAQ (reference sequence). J gave up 1 base and V 1 base, and 7 bases lay outside the gene matches. This CDR3 is built from 18 residues. CDR3 sequence (DNA): TGTGCCAGCAGCTTAGATCGGGACAGGGCAGAGAACACCGGGGAGCTGTTTTTT. This gives the protein CASSLDRDRAENTGELFF. Supplemented by reference TRBV7-9 and TRBJ2-2, the full variable domain reads DTGVSQNPRHKITKRGQNVTFRCDPISEHNRLYWYRQTLGQGPEFLTYFQNEAQLEKSRLLSDRFSAERPKGSFSTLEIQRTEQGDSAMYLCASSLDRDRAENTGELFFGEGSRLTVL.

J is TRBJ2-2 and V is TRBV5-4, with D uncertain. V lost 4 bases and J lost 1, with 8 bases in between. This CDR3 contains 14 residues. Germline lookup yields CDR1 SGHNT and CDR2 YYREEE (reference sequence). Written as DNA, the CDR3 is TGTGCCAGCAGCCGTGACAAGAACACCGGGGAGCTGTTTTTT. Its protein is CASSRDKNTGELFF.